This note documents a single T cell receptor (beta chain) sequence. The antigen is not known. The CDR3 runs 13 residues. Germline V CDR1 and CDR2: SNHLY, FYNNEI. V shed 10 bases and J 10 bases; nucleotides not matched to a gene: 10. This sample stems from a study of cytomegalovirus exposure and HLA in healthy donors. Study observations and caveats: The study recorded 150 to 200 TCR beta chains that were cytomegalovirus-associated.

PCR involved 60 Vbeta and 13 Jbeta primers. Profiling relied on immunoSEQ multiplex PCR, and the TCRdb table lists in-frame clones only, not all of them. The sample lists about 120,000 clones; approximately 78% were seen once. Sequenced input: PBMCs. The chain links TRBV2 to TRBJ1-6; 7 bases match TRBD1. The sequence derives from a woman aged 40 to 49 in good health and CMV-seropositive. The CDR3 DNA reads as TGTGCCACCAAGCAGGGGGTAGGGTCACCCCTCCACTTT. Encoded protein: CATKQGVGSPLHF.